This entry lists 11 T cell receptor beta chains sequenced from one sample in a study of blood T cell repertoires in COVID-19. Produced via immunoSEQ multiplex PCR; TCRdb's table is partial and in-frame only. The sample has 300,000 to 350,000 clones; about nine tenths are singletons. The material sequenced was peripheral blood. Receptor source: a woman aged 25 to 45 with COVID-19, enrolled during active disease.

V usage is TRBV13 and J usage is TRBJ2-3; no definite D call. Per germline, CDR1 PRHDT and CDR2 FYEKMQ (reference sequence). V lost 5 bases, J lost 4 bases, and 10 bases lay in between. This CDR3 has 13 amino acids. CDR3 region: CASSAQVADTQYF. In nucleotides, the CDR3 is TGTGCCAGCAGCGCCCAGGTGGCAGATACGCAGTATTTT.

The rearrangement uses TRBV28 and TRBJ2-7, with 9 bases aligning to TRBD1. V lost 4 bases to trimming and J lost 4 bases; unmatched junction nucleotides: 5. CDR1 and CDR2 from the germline V gene are MDHEN and SYDVKM. This CDR3 spans 14 amino acids. CDR3 DNA sequence: TGTGCCAGCAGTTCGGGACAGGGTTTTTACGAGCAGTACTTC. It is translated as CASSSGQGFYEQYF.

The V call is TRBV7-8, the J call TRBJ1-2; TRBD1 might be the D (5 bases). V was cut by 1 base and J by 8 bases, with 17 bases left in between. The CDR3 consists of 15 residues. Germline V CDR1 and CDR2: SGHVS, FQNEAQ. The CDR3 is CASSLVGGNQGGYTF. Here the CDR3 DNA reads TGTGCCAGCAGCTTAGTGGGGGGTAATCAGGGCGGCTACACCTTC.

The chain couples TRBV11-3 to TRBJ1-1, with 7 bases aligning to TRBD1. Germline values: CDR1 SGHNT, CDR2 YENEEA. This CDR3 spans 13 amino acids. V lost 4 bases and J lost 12; bases outside the gene matches: 11. The CDR3 DNA reads TGTGCCAGCAGCTACGCTCCCGACAGGGAGACTTTCTTT. Encoded protein: CASSYAPDRETFF.

The chain carries TRBV7-6 and TRBJ2-2, with D possibly matching TRBD1 (6 bases). V was cut by 5 bases and J by 2 bases, with 18 bases left in between. The CDR3 length is 17 residues. Germline CDR1 and CDR2: SGHVS and FNYEAQ. The CDR3 nucleotides read TGTGCCAGCAGCCAGCCCGCCGGGACACCTAACACCGGGGAGCTGTTTTTT. Encoded protein: CASSQPAGTPNTGELFF.

J is TRBJ1-5 and V is TRBV6-4, with 7 bases fitting TRBD1. With V trimmed by 5 bases and J by 5 bases, 6 bases remained unmatched. Germline values: CDR1 MRHNA, CDR2 SNTAGT. This CDR3 is built from 14 residues. The CDR3 bases are TGTGCCAGCAGTCCAGGGGGTTCGTATCAGCCCCAGCATTTT. It codes for CASSPGGSYQPQHF.

Remarks on this clone: Other nucleotide sequences in the sample specify the same CDR3. The CDR3 DNA follows: TGTGCCAGTAGTACCGGACAGGGGTATCAGCCCCAGCATTTT. It yields the protein CASSTGQGYQPQHF. The chain employs TRBV19 and TRBJ1-5; 9 nucleotides agree with TRBD1. Germline V gives CDR1 LNHDA, CDR2 SQIVND (reference sequence). CDR3 size: 14 residues. With 4 bases clipped from V and 5 bases from J, the junction kept 3 bases outside the gene matches. The full variable domain, rest sourced from reference TRBV19 and TRBJ1-5, is DGGITQSPKYLFRKEGQNVTLSCEQNLNHDAMYWYRQDPGQGLRLIYYSQIVNDFQKGDIAEGYSVSREKKESFPLTVTSAQKNPTAFYLCASSTGQGYQPQHFGDGTRLSIL.

With respect to this clone: The sample holds other DNA sequences that translate to the same CDR3. The chain combines TRBV18 with TRBJ1-2; 9 bases fit TRBD1. CDR1 KGHSH and CDR2 LQKENI come from the germline V gene. This CDR3 is 13 amino acids long. With 2 bases clipped from V and 8 bases from J, the junction kept 3 bases outside the gene matches. CDR3 in amino acids: CASSPGTGRGYTF. CDR3 coding DNA: TGTGCCAGCTCACCAGGGACAGGGCGCGGCTACACCTTC.

The V gene is TRBV27, the J gene TRBJ1-4; 9 positions match TRBD1. The CDR3 runs 16 residues. CDR1 is MNHEY and CDR2 is SMNVEV in the germline V gene (reference sequence). Unmatched junction bases numbered 9, after V lost 6 bases and J lost 4 bases. The CDR3 bases are TGTGCCAGCAGACCCGGACAGGGGAGGGGTAATGAAAAACTGTTTTTT. Translating it yields CASRPGQGRGNEKLFF.

This clone was found a few times. This chain joins TRBV30 and TRBJ2-2, with D possibly TRBD1 on 6 matching bases. Germline CDR1 is GTSNPN and CDR2 is SVGIG (reference sequence). Trimming pared 0 bases from V and 3 bases from J, leaving 11 bases between. The CDR3 has 15 residues. The CDR3 here is CAWSVQGVHTGELFF. CDR3 in DNA: TGTGCCTGGAGTGTACAGGGAGTTCACACCGGGGAGCTGTTTTTT.

The chain joins TRBV6-5 to TRBJ2-2, with a weak D call TRBD2 (5 bases). Germline values: CDR1 MNHEY, CDR2 SVGAGI. CDR3 length: 13 residues. V was pared by 6 bases and J by 5 bases, with 10 bases between. In DNA, the CDR3 is TGTGCCAGCAGACCCGGGGAGACCGGGGAGCTGTTTTTT. Amino acids: CASRPGETGELFF.